The clone carrying this TCR beta chain was observed many times. Its antigen remains unidentified. The CDR3 is 15 amino acids. Trimming cost V 6 bases and J 3 bases, with 20 bases left between them. Germline CDR1 is SQVTM and CDR2 is ANQGSEA. The data were taken from a study of molecular identifiers for immune sequencing clone quantification. Across the whole study: For replicates, RNA isolated from about 19,000 or 110,000 naive CD8 cells was divided into five portions, of which four were sequenced.

Using its own MiXCR run on the PCR reads, TCRdb lists one record per CDR3 protein. The table shows roughly 55,000 distinct CDR3 sequences, with 35% to 40% occurring only once. The authors gated naive CD8 T cells as CD8+CD4-CCR7+CD45RA+ for sorting. Study conclusions and caveats: In CMV-specific effectors, clones above 20 copies held over 99% of molecules; naive, under 1%. The sizes of highly expanded clones could be underestimated when identical TCR molecules share a barcode.

The sample taken for sequencing was naive CD8+ T cells from blood, with Jurkat cell RNA spiked in. The sample's subset: FACS-sorted CD8+CD4-CCR7+CD45RA+ naive T cells. V gene TRBV29-1 combines with J gene TRBJ2-5, with D tentatively TRBD2 (6 bases). This TCR derives from a human donor in good health. Some libraries in this study had Jurkat cell RNA spiked in. In nucleotides, the CDR3 is TGCAGCGTCTGGGGTGTCGGGAGTTGGGAAGAGACCCAGTACTTC. This sequence encodes CSVWGVGSWEETQYF.